This T cell receptor beta chain was obtained from a study of memory CD4+ T cells and cytomegalovirus serostatus. TCRdb keeps only in-frame clones here, not all; method: immunoSEQ multiplex PCR. The data show about 59,000 clones, roughly 75% seen once. For this clone: What it recognizes is unknown.

The sort gate was single viable CD3+CD4+CD8-CD45RO+ cells for memory CD4+ T cells. Germline V lookup: CDR1 SGHRS, CDR2 YFSETQ. J gave up 5 bases and V 0 bases, and 7 bases lay outside the gene matches. CDR3 size: 18 residues. Overall study findings and caveats: Each of 55 to 80 CMV-associated TCRbeta sequences occurred in one to five individuals.

The chain links TRBV5-1 to TRBJ2-1; TRBD2 agrees at 14 bases. This TCR was sampled from an adult in good health and CMV-seronegative. Some clones in this sample may be carry-over from other donors' samples. The sample comprised memory CD4+ T cells from blood. The CDR3 region has the DNA TGCGCCAGCAGCTTGGGACTAGCGGGGGGGGCCGGTCACAATGAGCAGTTCTTC. This translates into CASSLGLAGGAGHNEQFF.